This T cell receptor beta chain was profiled in a study of blood T cell repertoires in COVID-19. Study-level information: Material from acute and convalescent COVID-19 was sourced from the United States, Italy and Spain. From T cells, B-cell-depleted T cells, or PBMCs came the material, which was cDNA or gDNA.

The germline V gene has CDR1 ENHRY and CDR2 SYGVKD. Trimming at V came to 8 bases and at J to 6 bases, leaving 6 bases not matched to a gene. The CDR3 loop spans 12 amino acids. The repertoire was sequenced with immunoSEQ multiplex PCR; TCRdb's copy has only in-frame clones and lacks some. The table includes roughly 190,000 clones, 87% detected once. Recovered Cohort 3 donors showed two negative PCRs, clearance, or symptom resolution. The TCR sequence derives from a woman between 25 and 40 years old who had recovered from COVID-19. Sequencing input: PBMCs or T cells enriched from blood (not recorded which). The V and J genes are TRBV10-3 and TRBJ2-7; 8 positions match TRBD1. As DNA, the CDR3 is TGTGCCATCGGGGGGACAGGAATCGAGCAGTACTTC. Protein product: CAIGGTGIEQYF.